These T cell receptor beta chains were read from a single sample in a study of a mutant IDH1 vaccine in newly diagnosed glioma. Profiled with immunoSEQ multiplex PCR; TCRdb holds only in-frame clones, not every one. The sample consists of some 28,000 clones, around 80% of them appearing once. These receptors' antigens are unknown. This material consisted of PBMCs, taken from a glioma patient whose treatment included an IDH1 peptide vaccine. The origin of the receptors is a woman aged 25 to 39 with glioma. The CDR3 runs from the conserved cysteine through the conserved F or W. D genes are given only for firm matches. Expanded clones are given a class, and other clones once, few, many or no size at all.

D | J | size | V | CDR3 | DNA
. | TRBJ1-1 | . | TRBV5-1 | CASSTGTPRAEAFF | TGCGCCAGCAGCACTGGGACCCCGCGGGCTGAAGCTTTCTTT
TRBD1 | TRBJ1-5 | . | TRBV19 | CASNPGGRSNQPQHF | TGTGCCAGTAATCCAGGGGGAAGGAGCAATCAGCCCCAGCATTTT
. | TRBJ1-1 | . | TRBV7-9 | CASSLSRGGKSEAFF | TGTGCCAGCAGCTTAAGCCGGGGGGGTAAGAGTGAAGCTTTCTTT
. | TRBJ1-6 | . | TRBV5-4 | CASSPRTGSSPLHF | TGTGCCAGCAGCCCTCGAACTGGTTCTTCACCCCTCCACTTT
. | TRBJ1-6 | . | TRBV14 | CASSQAPENSPLHF | TGTGCCAGCAGCCAAGCGCCAGAGAATTCACCCCTCCACTTT
. | TRBJ1-2 | few | TRBV10-3 | CAISALDSYGYTF | TGTGCCATCAGTGCCTTGGACAGCTATGGCTACACCTTC
TRBD2 | TRBJ2-3 | . | TRBV19 | CASSIGTSPDTQYF | TGTGCCAGTAGTATCGGGACTAGCCCAGATACGCAGTATTTT
TRBD2 | TRBJ2-7 | . | TRBV10-3 | CAISGSGGGYEQYF | TGTGCCATCAGTGGGAGCGGGGGAGGATACGAGCAGTACTTC
. | TRBJ1-2 | . | TRBV29-1 | CSVDPDNPNYGYTF | TGCAGCGTTGATCCAGACAATCCTAACTATGGCTACACCTTC
. | TRBJ1-2 | . | TRBV5-4 | CASSPSEGRGSIESGYTF | TGTGCCAGCAGCCCTAGCGAGGGGCGCGGGTCCATCGAAAGTGGCTACACCTTC
. | TRBJ2-7 | . | TRBV7-9 | CASSLETGGAGSYEQYF | TGTGCCAGCAGCTTAGAAACCGGCGGGGCGGGATCCTACGAGCAGTACTTC
. | TRBJ1-5 | . | TRBV2 | CASKSGFSNQPQHF | TGTGCCAGCAAAAGTGGGTTTAGCAATCAGCCCCAGCATTTT
. | TRBJ1-3 | . | TRBV5-1 | CASSFWGPVGSGNTIYF | TGCGCCAGCAGCTTTTGGGGTCCCGTTGGCTCTGGAAACACCATATATTTT
. | TRBJ2-7 | . | TRBV20-1 | CSAMDEQYF | TGCAGTGCTATGGACGAGCAGTACTTC
. | TRBJ2-1 | . | TRBV6-5 | CASSYGGGRNEQFF | TGTGCCAGCAGTTATGGTGGGGGGCGCAATGAGCAGTTCTTC
TRBD1 | TRBJ2-7 | once | TRBV19 | CASSSADRGSYEQYF | TGTGCCAGTAGTTCCGCGGACAGGGGGTCCTACGAGCAGTACTTC
. | TRBJ2-6 | . | TRBV6-1 | CASRMGVDRLNVLTF | TGTGCCAGCAGGATGGGAGTGGACCGCCTCAACGTCCTGACTTTC
. | TRBJ2-1 | . | TRBV28 | CASQGLYNEQFF | TGTGCCAGTCAGGGCTTATACAATGAGCAGTTCTTC
TRBD1 | TRBJ1-1 | . | TRBV18 | CASTYRGDTEAFF | TGTGCCAGCACGTACAGGGGTGACACTGAAGCTTTCTTT
. | TRBJ1-2 | . | TRBV6-1 | CASSEGQGRGVSYGYTF | TGTGCCAGCAGTGAGGGGCAGGGTCGGGGAGTTAGCTATGGCTACACCTTC
. | TRBJ2-5 | . | TRBV13 | CASSPIRGTQYF | TGTGCCAGCAGCCCGATCCGGGGGACCCAGTACTTC
TRBD1 | TRBJ1-1 | few | TRBV12-5 | CASGFGTGGDEAFF | TGTGCTAGTGGTTTTGGAACAGGGGGGGACGAAGCTTTCTTT
. | TRBJ1-1 | few | TRBV30 | CAWSLSNTEAFF | TGTGCCTGGAGCCTATCGAACACTGAAGCTTTCTTT
. | TRBJ1-4 | few | TRBV2 | CASRTGEKLFF | TGTGCCAGCAGAACAGGGGAAAAACTGTTTTTT
TRBD2 | TRBJ2-3 | . | TRBV5-1 | CASRPQTSGGASSTDTQYF | TGCGCCAGCAGACCTCAGACTAGCGGGGGGGCAAGTAGCACAGATACGCAGTATTTT
TRBD2 | TRBJ2-7 | . | TRBV7-9 | CASSDLGTSRNEQYF | TGTGCCAGCAGCGACCTCGGGACTAGTCGCAACGAGCAGTACTTC
. | TRBJ1-1 | few | TRBV4-1 | CASSQESAGAEAFF | TGCGCCAGCAGCCAAGAATCAGCAGGAGCTGAAGCTTTCTTT
. | TRBJ2-7 | . | TRBV19 | CASSIGTLNYEQYF | TGTGCCAGTAGTATAGGGACCCTCAACTACGAGCAGTACTTC
. | TRBJ2-2 | few | TRBV18 | CASSPGDVELFF | TGTGCCAGCTCTCCAGGGGACGTGGAGCTGTTTTTT
. | TRBJ1-2 | . | TRBV18 | CASSPSQDGWEGYTF | TGTGCCAGCTCACCATCACAGGACGGGTGGGAAGGCTACACCTTC
. | TRBJ2-4 | . | TRBV11-2 | CASSPRYSLAKNIQYF | TGTGCCAGCAGCCCCCGTTATTCCTTAGCCAAAAACATTCAGTACTTC
. | TRBJ1-5 | . | TRBV5-4 | CASSFQGINQPQHF | TGTGCCAGCAGCTTCCAGGGAATCAATCAGCCCCAGCATTTT
. | TRBJ1-5 | . | TRBV2 | CASNREGLNQPQHF | TGTGCCAGCAACAGGGAAGGTTTGAATCAGCCCCAGCATTTT
TRBD1 | TRBJ2-5 | . | TRBV19 | CASSGDSYIQYF | TGTGCCAGTAGTGGGGACAGCTATATCCAGTACTTC
TRBD1 | TRBJ2-7 | . | TRBV6-1 | CASRWPGQAYEQYF | TGTGCCAGCAGGTGGCCGGGACAGGCCTACGAGCAGTACTTC
TRBD2 | TRBJ2-1 | few | TRBV29-1 | CTAERGNNEQFF | TGCACGGCGGAGCGGGGGAACAATGAGCAGTTCTTC
TRBD2 | TRBJ2-3 | . | TRBV5-1 | CASSLARTSGGATDTQYF | TGCGCCAGCAGCTTGGCAAGGACTAGCGGGGGGGCAACAGATACGCAGTATTTT
TRBD2 | TRBJ2-3 | . | TRBV6-4 | CASSDSAGGARDTQYF | TGTGCCAGCAGTGACTCTGCGGGGGGGGCCCGGGATACGCAGTATTTT
. | TRBJ1-2 | few | TRBV7-2 | CASSLDNYGYTF | TGTGCCAGCAGCTTAGACAACTATGGCTACACCTTC
. | TRBJ1-2 | . | TRBV6-5 | CASSLGYTYGYTF | TGTGCCAGCAGTTTGGGGTATACCTATGGCTACACCTTC
TRBD1 | TRBJ1-2 | . | TRBV11-2 | CASSHRGQGAVGYTF | TGTGCCAGCAGCCACCGAGGACAGGGGGCGGTTGGCTACACCTTC
. | TRBJ1-2 | . | TRBV4-1 | CASSQPGNYGYTF | TGCGCCAGCAGCCAACCGGGGAACTATGGCTACACCTTC
. | TRBJ1-1 | . | TRBV13 | CASSLGYQAEAFF | TGTGCCAGCAGCTTAGGCTATCAGGCTGAAGCTTTCTTT
TRBD1 | TRBJ1-1 | . | TRBV7-6 | CASSPDREGEAFF | TGTGCCAGCAGCCCGGACAGGGAGGGGGAAGCTTTCTTT
TRBD1 | TRBJ2-7 | . | TRBV4-2 | CASSQDKGTGFSYEQYF | TGTGCCAGCAGCCAAGACAAGGGGACAGGGTTCTCCTACGAGCAGTACTTC
TRBD1 | TRBJ1-2 | . | TRBV19 | CASTPGQGNYGYTF | TGTGCCAGTACCCCGGGACAGGGTAACTATGGCTACACCTTC
. | TRBJ1-2 | . | TRBV19 | CASNAAANGFNNYGYTF | TGTGCCAGTAATGCTGCAGCAAATGGGTTTAATAACTATGGCTACACCTTC
. | TRBJ2-6 | . | TRBV21-1 | CASSKIRPSGANVLTF | TGTGCCAGCAGCAAAATCCGCCCCTCTGGGGCCAACGTCCTGACTTTC
TRBD1 | TRBJ2-7 | . | TRBV5-6 | CASSSLPRQGKYF | TGTGCCAGCAGCTCCTTACCCCGACAGGGAAAGTACTTC
. | TRBJ2-3 | . | TRBV5-6 | CASSSGGATVMYF | TGTGCCAGCAGCTCCGGCGGTGCCACGGTAATGTATTTT
. | TRBJ2-2 | . | TRBV10-3 | CAISDLAGRNTGELFF | TGTGCCATCAGTGATTTGGCGGGACGGAACACCGGGGAGCTGTTTTTT
. | TRBJ1-2 | few | TRBV20-1 | CSAGPGYGYTF | TGCAGTGCTGGGCCAGGGTATGGCTACACCTTC
TRBD1 | TRBJ2-7 | once | TRBV7-8 | CASSPPETGGYEQYF | TGTGCCAGCAGCCCGCCCGAGACAGGGGGTTACGAGCAGTACTTC
TRBD1 | TRBJ2-1 | . | TRBV5-4 | CASSRDRRIYNEQFF | TGTGCCAGCAGCCGGGACAGGCGAATCTACAATGAGCAGTTCTTC